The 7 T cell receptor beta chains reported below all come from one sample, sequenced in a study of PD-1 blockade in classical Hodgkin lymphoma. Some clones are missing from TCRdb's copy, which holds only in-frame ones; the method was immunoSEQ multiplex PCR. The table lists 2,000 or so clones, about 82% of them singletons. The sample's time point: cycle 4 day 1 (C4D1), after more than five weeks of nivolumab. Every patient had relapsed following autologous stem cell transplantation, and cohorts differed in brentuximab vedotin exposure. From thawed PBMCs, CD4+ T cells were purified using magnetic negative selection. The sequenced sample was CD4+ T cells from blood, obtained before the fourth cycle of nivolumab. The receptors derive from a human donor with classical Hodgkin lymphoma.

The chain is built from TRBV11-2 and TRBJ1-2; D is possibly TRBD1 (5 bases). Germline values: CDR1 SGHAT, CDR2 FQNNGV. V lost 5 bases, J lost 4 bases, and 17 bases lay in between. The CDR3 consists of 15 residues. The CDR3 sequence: CASSQAPGELYGYTF. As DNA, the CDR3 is TGTGCCAGCAGCCAGGCCCCGGGGGAGCTCTATGGCTACACCTTC.

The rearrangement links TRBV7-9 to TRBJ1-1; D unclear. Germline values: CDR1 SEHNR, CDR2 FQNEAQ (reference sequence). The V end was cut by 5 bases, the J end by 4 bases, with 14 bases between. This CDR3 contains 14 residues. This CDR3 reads CASSLASPPTEAFF. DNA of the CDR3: TGTGCCAGCAGCCTGGCGTCCCCGCCCACTGAAGCTTTCTTT.

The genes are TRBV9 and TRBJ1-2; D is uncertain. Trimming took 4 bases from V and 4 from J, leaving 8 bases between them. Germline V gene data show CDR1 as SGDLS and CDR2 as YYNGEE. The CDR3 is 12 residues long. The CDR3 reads CASSPGLYGYTF. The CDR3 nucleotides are TGTGCCAGCAGCCCGGGCCTCTATGGCTACACCTTC.

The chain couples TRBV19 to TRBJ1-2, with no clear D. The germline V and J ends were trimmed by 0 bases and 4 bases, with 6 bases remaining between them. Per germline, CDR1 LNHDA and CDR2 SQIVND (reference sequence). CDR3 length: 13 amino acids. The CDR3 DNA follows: TGTGCCAGTAGTATAGACTCGACCTATGGCTACACCTTC. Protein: CASSIDSTYGYTF.

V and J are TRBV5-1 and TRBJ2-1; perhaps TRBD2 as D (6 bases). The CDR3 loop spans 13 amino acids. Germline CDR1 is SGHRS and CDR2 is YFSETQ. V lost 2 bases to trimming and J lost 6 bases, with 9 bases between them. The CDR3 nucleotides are TGCGCCAGCAGCTTTTTGGGGGGCAATGAGCAGTTCTTC. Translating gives CASSFLGGNEQFF.

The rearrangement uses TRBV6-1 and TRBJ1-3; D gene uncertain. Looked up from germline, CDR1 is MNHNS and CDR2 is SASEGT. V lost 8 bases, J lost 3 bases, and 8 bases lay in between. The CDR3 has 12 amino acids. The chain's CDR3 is CASAQDGNTIYF. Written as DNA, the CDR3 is TGTGCCAGCGCCCAGGATGGAAACACCATATATTTT.

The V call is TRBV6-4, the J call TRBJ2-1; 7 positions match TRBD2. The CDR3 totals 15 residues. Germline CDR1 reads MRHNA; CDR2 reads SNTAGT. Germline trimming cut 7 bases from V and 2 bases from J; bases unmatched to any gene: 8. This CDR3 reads CASTERGLTYNEQFF. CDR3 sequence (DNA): TGTGCCAGCACCGAACGGGGACTAACCTACAATGAGCAGTTCTTC.